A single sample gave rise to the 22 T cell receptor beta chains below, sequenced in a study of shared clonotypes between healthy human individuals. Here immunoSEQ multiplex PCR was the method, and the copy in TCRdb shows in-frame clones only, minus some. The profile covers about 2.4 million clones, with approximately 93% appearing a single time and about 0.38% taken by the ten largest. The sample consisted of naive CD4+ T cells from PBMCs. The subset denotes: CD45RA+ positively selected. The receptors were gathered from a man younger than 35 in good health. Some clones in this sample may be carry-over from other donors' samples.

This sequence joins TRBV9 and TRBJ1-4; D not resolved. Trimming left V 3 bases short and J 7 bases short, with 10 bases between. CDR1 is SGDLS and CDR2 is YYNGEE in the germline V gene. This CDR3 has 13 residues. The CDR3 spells CASSGGLTEKLFF. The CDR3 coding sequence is TGTGCCAGCAGCGGAGGACTGACTGAAAAACTGTTTTTT.

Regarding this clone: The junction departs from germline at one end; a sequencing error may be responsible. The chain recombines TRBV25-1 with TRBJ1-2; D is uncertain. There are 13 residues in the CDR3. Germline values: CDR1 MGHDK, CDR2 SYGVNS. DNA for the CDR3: TGTGCCAGCAGTGGATTGGTAGGGCGCCTGATCTATTTC. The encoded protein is CASSGLVGRLIYF.

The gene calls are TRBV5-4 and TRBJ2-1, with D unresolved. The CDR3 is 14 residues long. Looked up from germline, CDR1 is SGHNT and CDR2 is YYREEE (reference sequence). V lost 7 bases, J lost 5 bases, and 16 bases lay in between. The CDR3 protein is CASEPSPADNEQFF. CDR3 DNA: TGTGCCAGCGAACCTTCGCCAGCCGACAATGAGCAGTTCTTC.

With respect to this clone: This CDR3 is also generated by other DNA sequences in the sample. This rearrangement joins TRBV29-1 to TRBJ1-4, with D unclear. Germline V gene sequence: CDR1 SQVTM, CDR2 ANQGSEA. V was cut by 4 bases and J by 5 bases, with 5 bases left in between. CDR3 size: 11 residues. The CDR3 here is CSVARNEKLFF. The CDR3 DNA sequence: TGCAGCGTTGCCCGCAATGAAAAACTGTTTTTT.

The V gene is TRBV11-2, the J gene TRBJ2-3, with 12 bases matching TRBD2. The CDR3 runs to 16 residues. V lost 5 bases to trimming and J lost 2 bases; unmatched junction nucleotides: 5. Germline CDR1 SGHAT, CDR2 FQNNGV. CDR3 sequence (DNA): TGTGCCAGCAGCCCAGCTAGCGGGAGGGCCACAGATACGCAGTATTTT. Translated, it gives CASSPASGRATDTQYF.

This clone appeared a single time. The CDR3 protein is CASSLDGQSNQPQHF. In nucleotides, the CDR3 is TGTGCCAGCAGCTTGGATGGGCAGAGCAATCAGCCCCAGCATTTT. The chain is built from TRBV5-5 and TRBJ1-5; no firm D call. Germline lookup yields CDR1 SGHKS and CDR2 YYEKEE (reference sequence). There are 15 residues in the CDR3. V lost 0 bases and J 1 base, leaving 8 bases between the germline ends.

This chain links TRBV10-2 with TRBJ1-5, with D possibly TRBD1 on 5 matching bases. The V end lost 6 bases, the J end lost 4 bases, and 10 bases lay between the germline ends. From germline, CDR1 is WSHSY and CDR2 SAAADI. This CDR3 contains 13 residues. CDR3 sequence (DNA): TGCGCCAGCAGAAGGGACGGAAATCAGCCCCAGCATTTT. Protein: CASRRDGNQPQHF.

The CDR3 loop is CASSSTTANRVGELFF. As DNA, the CDR3 is TGTGCCAGCAGCTCTACGACAGCTAACCGGGTCGGGGAGCTGTTTTTT. The chain recombines TRBV7-6 with TRBJ2-2; a possible D gene is TRBD1 (5 bases). Germline V gene lookup returns CDR1 SGHVS and CDR2 FNYEAQ. Between the trimmed V and J ends, which lost 4 bases and 7 bases, there was a span of 19 bases. CDR3 length: 16 amino acids. The entire variable domain, with the rest obtained from reference TRBV7-6 and TRBJ2-2, is as follows: GAGVSQSPRYKVTKRGQDVALRCDPISGHVSLYWYRQALGQGPEFLTYFNYEAQQDKSGLPNDRFSAERPEGSISTLTIQRTEQRDSAMYRCASSSTTANRVGELFFGEGSRLTVL.

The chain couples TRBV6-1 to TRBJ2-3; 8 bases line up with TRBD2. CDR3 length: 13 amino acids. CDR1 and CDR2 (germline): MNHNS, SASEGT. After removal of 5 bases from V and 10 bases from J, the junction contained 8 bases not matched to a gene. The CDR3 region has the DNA TGTGCCAGCAGTCCCGATTTGACTAGCGCGCAGTATTTT. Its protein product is CASSPDLTSAQYF.

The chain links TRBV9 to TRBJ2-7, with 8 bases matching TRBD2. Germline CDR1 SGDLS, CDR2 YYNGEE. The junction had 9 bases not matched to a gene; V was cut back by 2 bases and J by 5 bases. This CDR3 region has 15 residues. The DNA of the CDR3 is TGTGCCAGCAGCGTTGGGACTAGAGGGTTGGACGAGCAGTACTTC. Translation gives CASSVGTRGLDEQYF.

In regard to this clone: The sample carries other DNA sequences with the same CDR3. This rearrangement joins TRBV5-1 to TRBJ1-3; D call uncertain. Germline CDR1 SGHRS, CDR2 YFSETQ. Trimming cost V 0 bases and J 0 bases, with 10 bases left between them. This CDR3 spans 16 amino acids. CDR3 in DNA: TGCGCCAGCAGCTTGGCCGGAGCGAGCTCTGGAAACACCATATATTTT. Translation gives CASSLAGASSGNTIYF.

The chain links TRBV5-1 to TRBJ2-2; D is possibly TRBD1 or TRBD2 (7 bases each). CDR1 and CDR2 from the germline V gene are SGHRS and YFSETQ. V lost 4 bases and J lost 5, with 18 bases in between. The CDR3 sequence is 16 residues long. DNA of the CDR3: TGCGCCAGCAGCCTCCCCTACCAGGGGGGGACCGGGGAGCTGTTTTTT. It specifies CASSLPYQGGTGELFF.

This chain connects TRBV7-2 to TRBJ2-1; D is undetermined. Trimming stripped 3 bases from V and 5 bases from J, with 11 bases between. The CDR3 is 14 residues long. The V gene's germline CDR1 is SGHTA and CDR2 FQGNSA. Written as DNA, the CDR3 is TGTGCCAGCAGCTTTTCCCGACAAAACAATGAGCAGTTCTTC. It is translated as CASSFSRQNNEQFF.

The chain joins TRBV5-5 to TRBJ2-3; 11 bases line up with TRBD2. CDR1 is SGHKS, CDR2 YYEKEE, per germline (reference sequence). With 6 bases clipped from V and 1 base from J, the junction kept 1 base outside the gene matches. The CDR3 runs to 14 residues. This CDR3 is CASKGLAGTDTQYF. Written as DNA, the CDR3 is TGTGCCAGCAAGGGACTAGCGGGCACAGATACGCAGTATTTT.

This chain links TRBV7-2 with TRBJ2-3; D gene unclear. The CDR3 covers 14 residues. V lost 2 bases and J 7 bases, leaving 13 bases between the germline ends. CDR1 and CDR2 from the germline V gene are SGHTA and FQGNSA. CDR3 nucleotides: TGTGCCAGCAGCTTATATATGGGCGGTTATACGCAGTATTTT. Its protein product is CASSLYMGGYTQYF.

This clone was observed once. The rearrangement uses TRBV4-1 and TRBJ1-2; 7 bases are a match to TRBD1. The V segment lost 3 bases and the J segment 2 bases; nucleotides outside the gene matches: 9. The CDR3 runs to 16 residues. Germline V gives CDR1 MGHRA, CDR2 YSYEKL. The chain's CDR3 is CASSQPLKGANYGYTF. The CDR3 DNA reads TGCGCCAGCAGCCAGCCCCTGAAGGGGGCGAACTATGGCTACACCTTC.

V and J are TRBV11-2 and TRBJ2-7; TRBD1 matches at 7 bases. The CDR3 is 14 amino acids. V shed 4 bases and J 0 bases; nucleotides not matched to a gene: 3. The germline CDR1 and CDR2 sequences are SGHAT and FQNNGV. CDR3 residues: CASSSGQVSYEQYF. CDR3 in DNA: TGTGCCAGCAGCTCCGGACAGGTCTCCTACGAGCAGTACTTC. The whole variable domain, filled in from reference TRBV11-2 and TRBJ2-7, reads EAGVAQSPRYKIIEKRQSVAFWCNPISGHATLYWYQQILGQGPKLLIQFQNNGVVDDSQLPKDRFSAERLKGVDSTLKIQPAKLEDSAVYLCASSSGQVSYEQYFGPGTRLTVT.

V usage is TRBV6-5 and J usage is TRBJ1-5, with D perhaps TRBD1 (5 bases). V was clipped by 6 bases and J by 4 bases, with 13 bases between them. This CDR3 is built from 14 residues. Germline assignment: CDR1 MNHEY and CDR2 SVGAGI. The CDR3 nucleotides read TGTGCCAGCAGCAACTCGGGGGGAAATCAGCCCCAGCATTTT. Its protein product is CASSNSGGNQPQHF.

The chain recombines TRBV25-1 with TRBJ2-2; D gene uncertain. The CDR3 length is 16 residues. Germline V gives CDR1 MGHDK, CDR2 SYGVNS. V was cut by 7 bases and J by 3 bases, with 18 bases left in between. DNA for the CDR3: TGTGCCAGCACCCCCCGGGTAGCCAGTGACACCGGGGAGCTGTTTTTT. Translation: CASTPRVASDTGELFF.

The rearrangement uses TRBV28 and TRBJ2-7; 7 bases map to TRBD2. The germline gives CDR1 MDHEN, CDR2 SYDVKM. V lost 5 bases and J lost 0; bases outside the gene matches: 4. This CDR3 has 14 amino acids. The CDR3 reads CASSSGKSSYEQYF. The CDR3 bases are TGTGCCAGCAGTAGCGGGAAGAGCTCCTACGAGCAGTACTTC.

The CDR3 nucleotides are TGTGCCAGCAGTGAATCCGGGACAGGGTATGAAAAACTGTTTTTT. Protein sequence: CASSESGTGYEKLFF. The chain links TRBV6-1 to TRBJ1-4; the match to TRBD1 covers 9 bases. Trimming at V came to 2 bases and at J to 6 bases, leaving 4 bases not matched to a gene. The CDR3 consists of 15 residues. The V gene's germline CDR1 is MNHNS and CDR2 SASEGT.

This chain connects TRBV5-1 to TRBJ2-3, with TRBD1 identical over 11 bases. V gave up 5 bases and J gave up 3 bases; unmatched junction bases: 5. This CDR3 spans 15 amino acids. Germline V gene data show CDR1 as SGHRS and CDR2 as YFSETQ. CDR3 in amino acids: CASRNRDRGTDTQYF. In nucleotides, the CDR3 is TGCGCCAGCAGAAACCGGGACAGGGGGACAGATACGCAGTATTTT.